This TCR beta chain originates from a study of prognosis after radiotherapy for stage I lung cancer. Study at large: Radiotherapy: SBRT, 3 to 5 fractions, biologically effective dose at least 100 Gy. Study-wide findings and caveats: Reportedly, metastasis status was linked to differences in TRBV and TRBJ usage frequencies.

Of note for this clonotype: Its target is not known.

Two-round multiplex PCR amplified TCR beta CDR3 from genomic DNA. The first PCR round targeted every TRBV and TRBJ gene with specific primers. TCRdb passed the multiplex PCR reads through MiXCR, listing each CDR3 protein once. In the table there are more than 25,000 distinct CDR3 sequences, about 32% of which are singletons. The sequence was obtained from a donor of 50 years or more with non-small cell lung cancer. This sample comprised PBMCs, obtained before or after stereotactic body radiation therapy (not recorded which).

The CDR3 region is CASSLQGPGWEQFF. CDR3 DNA sequence: TGTGCCAGCAGCTTACAGGGGCCAGGATGGGAGCAGTTCTTC. The genes are TRBV11-2 and TRBJ2-1; maybe TRBD1 (6 bases). V lost 2 bases to trimming and J lost 10 bases, with 15 bases between them. Germline values: CDR1 SGHAT, CDR2 FQNNGV. The CDR3 spans 14 residues.